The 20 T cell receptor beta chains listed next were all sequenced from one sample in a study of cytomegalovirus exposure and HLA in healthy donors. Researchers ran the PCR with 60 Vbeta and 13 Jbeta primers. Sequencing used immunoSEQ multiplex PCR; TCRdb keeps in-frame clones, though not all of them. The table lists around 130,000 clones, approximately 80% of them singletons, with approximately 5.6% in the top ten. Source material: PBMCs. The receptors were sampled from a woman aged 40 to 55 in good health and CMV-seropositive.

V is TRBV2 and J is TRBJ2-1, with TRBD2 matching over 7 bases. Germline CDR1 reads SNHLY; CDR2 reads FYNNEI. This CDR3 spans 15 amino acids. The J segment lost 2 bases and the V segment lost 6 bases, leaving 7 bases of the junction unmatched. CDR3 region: CASRATSLTYNEQFF. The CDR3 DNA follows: TGTGCCAGCAGGGCGACTAGCCTTACCTACAATGAGCAGTTCTTC.

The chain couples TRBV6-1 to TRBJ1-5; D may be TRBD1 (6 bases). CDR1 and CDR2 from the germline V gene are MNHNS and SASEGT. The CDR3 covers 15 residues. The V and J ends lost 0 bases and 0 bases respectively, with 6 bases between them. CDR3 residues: CASSEAGGSNQPQHF. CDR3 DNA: TGTGCCAGCAGTGAAGCAGGGGGTAGCAATCAGCCCCAGCATTTT.

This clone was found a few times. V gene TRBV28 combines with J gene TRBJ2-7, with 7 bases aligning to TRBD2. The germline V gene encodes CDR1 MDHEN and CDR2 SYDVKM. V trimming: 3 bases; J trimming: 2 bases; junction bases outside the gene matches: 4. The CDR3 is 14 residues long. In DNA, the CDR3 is TGTGCCAGCAGTTTGGTGGGGGGGACCTACGAGCAGTACTTC. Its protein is CASSLVGGTYEQYF.

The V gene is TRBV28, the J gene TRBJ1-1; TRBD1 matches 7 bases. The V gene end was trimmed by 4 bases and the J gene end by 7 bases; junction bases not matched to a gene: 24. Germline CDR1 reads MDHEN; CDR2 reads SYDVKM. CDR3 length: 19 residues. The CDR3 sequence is CASSYELKGVWQGESEAFF. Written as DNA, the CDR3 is TGTGCCAGCAGTTATGAATTGAAGGGTGTCTGGCAGGGGGAAAGTGAAGCTTTCTTT.

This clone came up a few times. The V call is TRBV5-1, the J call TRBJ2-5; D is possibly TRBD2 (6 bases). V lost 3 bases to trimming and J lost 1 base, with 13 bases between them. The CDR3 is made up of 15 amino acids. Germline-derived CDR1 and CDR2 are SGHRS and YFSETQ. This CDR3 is CASSSWGLSQETQYF. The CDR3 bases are TGCGCCAGCAGCTCCTGGGGACTGAGCCAAGAGACCCAGTACTTC.

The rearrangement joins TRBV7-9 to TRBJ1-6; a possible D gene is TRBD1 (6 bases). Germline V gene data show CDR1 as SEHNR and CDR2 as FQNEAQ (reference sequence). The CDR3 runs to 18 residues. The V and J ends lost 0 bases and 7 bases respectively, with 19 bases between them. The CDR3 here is CASSLASLLQGNNSPLHF. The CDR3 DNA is TGTGCCAGCAGCTTAGCATCCCTTCTCCAGGGGAACAATTCACCCCTCCACTTT.

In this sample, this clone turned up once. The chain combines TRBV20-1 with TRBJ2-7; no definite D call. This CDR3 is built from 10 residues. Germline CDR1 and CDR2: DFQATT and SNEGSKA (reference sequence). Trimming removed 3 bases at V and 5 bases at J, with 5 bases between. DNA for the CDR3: TGCAGTGCTAGTAAGCACGAGCAGTACTTC. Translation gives CSASKHEQYF.

CDR3 sequence: CASSFWGQNYEQYF. The CDR3 nucleotides are TGCGCCAGCAGCTTTTGGGGCCAGAACTACGAGCAGTACTTC. The chain couples TRBV5-1 to TRBJ2-7; a weak D match, TRBD1 (5 bases). The V gene's germline CDR1 is SGHRS and CDR2 YFSETQ. The ends were cut back, 2 bases at V and 3 bases at J, with 12 bases in the middle. This CDR3 contains 14 residues.

As DNA, the CDR3 is TGCGCCAGCAGATCCGGACAGGGGGCTTACGAGCAGTACTTC. Its translation: CASRSGQGAYEQYF. The gene calls are TRBV5-1 and TRBJ2-7, with TRBD1 identical over 11 bases. Germline loops: CDR1 SGHRS, CDR2 YFSETQ. The V and J ends lost 5 bases and 4 bases, in that order; junction bases with no gene match: 5. This CDR3 is built from 14 residues.

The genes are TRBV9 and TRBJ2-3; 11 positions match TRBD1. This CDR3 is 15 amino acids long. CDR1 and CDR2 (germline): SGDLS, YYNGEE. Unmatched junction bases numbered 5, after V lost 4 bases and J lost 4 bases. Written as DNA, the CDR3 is TGTGCCAGCAGCCCGGGACAGGGGGGCGCAGATACGCAGTATTTT. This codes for CASSPGQGGADTQYF.

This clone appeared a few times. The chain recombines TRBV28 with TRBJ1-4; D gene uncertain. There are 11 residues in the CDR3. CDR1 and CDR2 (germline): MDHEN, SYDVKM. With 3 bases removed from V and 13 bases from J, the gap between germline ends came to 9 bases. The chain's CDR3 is CASSFSSGLFF. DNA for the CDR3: TGTGCCAGCAGTTTTAGTTCCGGACTGTTTTTT.

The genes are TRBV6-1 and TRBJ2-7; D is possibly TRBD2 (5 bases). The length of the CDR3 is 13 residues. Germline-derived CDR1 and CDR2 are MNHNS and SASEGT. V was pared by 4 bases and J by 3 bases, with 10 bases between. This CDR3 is CASSVERSYEQYF. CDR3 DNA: TGTGCCAGCAGTGTTGAGCGGAGCTACGAGCAGTACTTC.

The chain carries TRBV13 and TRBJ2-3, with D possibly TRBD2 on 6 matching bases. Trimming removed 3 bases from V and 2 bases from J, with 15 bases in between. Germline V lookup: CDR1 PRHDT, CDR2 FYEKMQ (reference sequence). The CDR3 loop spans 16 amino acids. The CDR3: CASSFKWAGNTDTQYF. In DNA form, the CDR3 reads TGTGCCAGCAGCTTTAAGTGGGCGGGAAACACAGATACGCAGTATTTT.

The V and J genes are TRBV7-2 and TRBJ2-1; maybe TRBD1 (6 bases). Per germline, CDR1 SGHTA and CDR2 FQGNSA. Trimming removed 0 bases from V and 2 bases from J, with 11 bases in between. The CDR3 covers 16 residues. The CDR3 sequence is CASSLAGGRTYNEQFF. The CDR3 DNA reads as TGTGCCAGCAGCTTAGCAGGGGGAAGAACCTACAATGAGCAGTTCTTC.

This CDR3 is CATGGQNTEAFF. CDR3 DNA: TGTGCCACGGGGGGGCAAAACACTGAAGCTTTCTTT. V usage is TRBV10-3 and J usage is TRBJ1-1; possible D gene TRBD1, 6 bases. The V gene lost 10 bases and the J gene lost 2 bases, with 11 bases spanning the gap. The CDR3 spans 12 residues. CDR1 and CDR2 (germline): ENHRY, SYGVKD.

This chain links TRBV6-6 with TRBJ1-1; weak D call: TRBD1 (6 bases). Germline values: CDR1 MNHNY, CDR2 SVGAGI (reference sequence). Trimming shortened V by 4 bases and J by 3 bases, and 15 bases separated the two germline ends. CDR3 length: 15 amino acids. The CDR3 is CASSSPGVADTEAFF. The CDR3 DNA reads TGTGCCAGCAGTTCCCCAGGGGTCGCAGACACTGAAGCTTTCTTT.

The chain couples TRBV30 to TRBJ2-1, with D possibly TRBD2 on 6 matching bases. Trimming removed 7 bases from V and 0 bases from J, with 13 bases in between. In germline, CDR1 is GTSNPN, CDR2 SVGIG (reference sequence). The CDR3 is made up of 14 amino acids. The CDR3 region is CALGGRSSYNEQFF. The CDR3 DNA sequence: TGTGCCTTGGGAGGTCGTAGCTCCTACAATGAGCAGTTCTTC.

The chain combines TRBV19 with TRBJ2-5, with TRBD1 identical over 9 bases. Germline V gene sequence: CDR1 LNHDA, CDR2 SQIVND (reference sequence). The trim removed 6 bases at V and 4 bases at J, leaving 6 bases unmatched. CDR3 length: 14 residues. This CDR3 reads CASRKQGARETQYF. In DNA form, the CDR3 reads TGTGCCAGTAGAAAACAGGGGGCACGAGAGACCCAGTACTTC.

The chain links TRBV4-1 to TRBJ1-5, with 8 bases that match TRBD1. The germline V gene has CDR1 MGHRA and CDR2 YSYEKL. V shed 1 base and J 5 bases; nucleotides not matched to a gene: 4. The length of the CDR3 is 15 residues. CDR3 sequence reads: CASSQGTGRHQPQHF. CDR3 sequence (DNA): TGCGCCAGCAGCCAAGGGACAGGGAGGCATCAGCCCCAGCATTTT.

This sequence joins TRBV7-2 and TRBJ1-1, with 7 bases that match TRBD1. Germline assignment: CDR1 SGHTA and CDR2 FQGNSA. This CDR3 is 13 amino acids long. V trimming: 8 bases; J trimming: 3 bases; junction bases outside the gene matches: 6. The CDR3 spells CASGGQPDTEAFF. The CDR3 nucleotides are TGTGCCAGCGGGGGACAGCCGGACACTGAAGCTTTCTTT.